This T cell receptor beta chain is drawn from a study of a mutant IDH1 vaccine in newly diagnosed glioma. Study context: Vaccine administration was initiated 4-6 weeks following radiotherapy alone, or with temozolomide cycles. Males made up roughly 60% and females about 40% of treated patients, whose mean age was around 41 years. Visit V12 happened at week 35; visit V13 happened at week 47.

A note on this clone: The antigen is undetermined.

The protocol was immunoSEQ multiplex PCR, while the TCRdb copy is restricted to in-frame clones and leaves out a portion. The table records some 30,000 clones, approximately 78% of them present only once. Noted time point: week 35, safety follow-up. The investigators gave 300 ug of mutant IDH1 20-mer peptide in each vaccine dose, together with topical imiquimod. The ends lost 1 base at V and 2 bases at J; junction bases unmatched: 5. The CDR3 covers 17 residues. Germline lookup yields CDR1 LNHDA and CDR2 SQIVND (reference sequence). Sequencing was performed on PBMCs, taken from a glioma patient whose treatment included an IDH1 peptide vaccine. The receptor's source is a woman aged 40 to 49 with glioma. The gene calls are TRBV19 and TRBJ2-1; 10 nucleotides match TRBD2. The CDR3 DNA is TGTGCCAGTAGTATAGTCGCGAGCGGGGGGGCCTACAATGAGCAGTTCTTC. The encoded protein is CASSIVASGGAYNEQFF.